This T cell receptor beta chain appears in the sequencing data of a study of OX40 agonist ivuxolimab in advanced cancers. In the study overall: Ivuxolimab was an agonistic, fully human IgG2 monoclonal antibody directed against OX40 (CD134), a costimulatory receptor. Intravenous ivuxolimab was administered to patients every 2 weeks at six dose levels: 0.01, 0.1, 0.3, 1.5, 3 and 10 mg/kg. Among the roughly 52 dose-escalation patients, about 20 had hepatocellular carcinoma, 15 melanoma, 9 renal cell carcinoma and 9 head and neck cancer. A male proportion of under 85% and a mean age of approximately 60 years, ranging from roughly 20 to 80, were recorded for the dose-escalation cohort. Prior anti-PD-1, anti-PD-L1 or anti-CTLA-4 therapy was permitted, and approximately 40% of dose-escalation patients had received checkpoint inhibitors. Three dose-escalation patients achieved partial responses, one with hepatocellular carcinoma and two with cutaneous melanoma. Peripheral TCRbeta sequencing aimed to test whether ivuxolimab altered TCR sequence diversity and caused clonal T-cell expansion. The monotherapy dose-escalation portion (N ≈ 55 patients) of the phase I ivuxolimab trial is reported in the paper. The research as a whole found: Antigen specificity was not determined for the clonally expanded peripheral T cells. After ivuxolimab, CD8+ T cells had more expanded clones than CD4+ T cells on average. Clonal expansion of both CD4+ and CD8+ blood T cells was observed from baseline to week 6 at doses 0.1 to 3.0 mg/kg. Low levels of normalized T-cell clonal expansion were also seen in some nonresponding patients. In the 0.1-3.0 mg/kg groups, partial responders had among the lowest normalized peripheral clonal expansion, particularly in CD8+ T cells.

Genomic DNA was isolated from the sorted cells so that the TCRbeta CDR3 region could be sequenced. The immunoSEQ Assay was used for sequencing of TCRbeta CDR3 regions. TCRdb obtained this table from immuneACCESS and retained in-frame rearrangements with V and J assigned. These tables miss some clones; where compared with another copy, unresolved V genes account for less than half of the shortfall, and the remainder is unexplained. Recorded for this sample are approximately 60,000 clones; about 89% of them occurred a single time. Approximately 5.2% of the sample is held by the ten biggest clonotypes. As to this clone: Its antigen is not yet known. There are no base qualities to consult, and no much larger clone falls within one base.

The CDR3 holds 17 amino acids from the cysteine to the phenylalanine. Solely the CDR3 DNA is kept, with 51 bases framed from the first base. Cut back by 1 base and 1 base, the V and J ends lie 18 bases apart. The germline V gene (reference sequence) provides CDR1 GTSNPN and CDR2 SVGIG. The trial excluded patients who had a history of autoimmune disease or were on systemic immunosuppression. In every dose cohort, peripheral blood was drawn for TCR sequencing at baseline, cycle 4 day 1, and cycle 7 day 1. The samples were drawn from a first-in-human, open-label, multicenter phase I dose-escalation trial of ivuxolimab. Adults with locally advanced or metastatic head and neck squamous cell, hepatocellular, melanoma or renal cell carcinoma were enrolled in the trial. Before TCR sequencing, CD4+ T cells and CD8+ T cells were sorted from peripheral blood as separate populations.

The chain uses TRBV30 and TRBJ2-3, with a weak D call of TRBD2 (5 bases match). The sequence was obtained from an adult with an advanced solid tumor such as melanoma, head and neck, liver or kidney cancer. The sequencing used CD4+ or CD8+ T cells sorted from blood, collected in a trial of the OX40 agonist ivuxolimab. This receptor has the CDR3 CAWSAPGLNSGTDTQYF. The DNA is TGTGCCTGGAGTGCGCCGGGCCTGAATAGCGGCACAGATACGCAGTATTTT.